A selection of T cell receptor beta chains follows, all from one sample in a study of blood T cell repertoires in COVID-19. Method: immunoSEQ multiplex PCR; TCRdb's copy keeps in-frame clones and lacks some. The data contain approximately 230,000 clones, almost 90% of them singletons. The sample taken for sequencing was peripheral blood. The receptors stem from a man older than 75 with acute or convalescent COVID-19. Both conserved end residues are trimmed from each CDR3.

V gene,J gene,CDR3 protein
TRBV6-5,TRBJ1-1,ASSKRTGNTEAF
TRBV7-2,TRBJ1-1,ASSTLTGTEAF
TRBV5-1,TRBJ1-1,ASSRSTGNTEAF
TRBV6-6,TRBJ1-1,EVQGAVRTEAF
TRBV29-1,TRBJ2-7,SFAGASYEQY
TRBV7-2,TRBJ1-6,ASSLPPLARTPLH
TRBV7-9,TRBJ2-6,ASSLGNSGANVLT
TRBV18,TRBJ2-5,ASSQRASGMQETQY
TRBV20-1,TRBJ2-7,SAARTVEQY
TRBV5-6,TRBJ2-3,ASSFLGADTQY
TRBV2,TRBJ1-2,ASTGQGSYGYT
TRBV9,TRBJ2-1,ASSVLTSAYNEQF
TRBV18,TRBJ2-7,ASSPSQGGRAYEQY
TRBV2,TRBJ2-1,ASSVGLLPDEQF
TRBV2,TRBJ2-3,ASRGLAGAKDTQY
TRBV7-9,TRBJ1-6,ASYSGDRGNSPLH